The rows below give T cell receptor beta chains drawn from one sample of a study of shared clonotypes between healthy human individuals. Only in-frame clones appear in the TCRdb table, and some are missing; sequencing was by immunoSEQ multiplex PCR. The table lists hundreds of thousands of clones, roughly four fifths of them singletons. Material: PBMCs. These receptors were taken from a woman between 40 and 50 years old in good health. Some clones in this sample may be carry-over from other donors' samples. The CDR3 runs from the conserved cysteine through the conserved F or W. The order of the fields is clone size, D gene, V gene, J gene, CDR3 protein, CDR3 DNA. The D gene is left open where the match is weak. The size of a clone is reported for some rows only, either as once, few or many, or as a class for expanded clones.

.	.	TRBV20-1	TRBJ1-1	CSAMGWGAFF	TGCAGTGCTATGGGGTGGGGAGCTTTCTTT
.	.	TRBV4-3	TRBJ1-1	CASSQAAVRNTEAFF	TGCGCCAGCAGCCAAGCAGCGGTCCGGAACACTGAAGCTTTCTTT
.	.	TRBV6-4	TRBJ1-1	CASSYSAENTEAFF	TGTGCCAGCAGTTATTCAGCCGAAAACACTGAAGCTTTCTTT
.	.	TRBV5-1	TRBJ2-7	CASSFSSERGYEQYF	TGCGCCAGCAGCTTTTCTAGCGAGAGAGGCTACGAGCAGTACTTC
.	TRBD1	TRBV7-9	TRBJ2-1	CASSSRGPEGRRAYEQFF	TGTGCCAGCAGCAGCAGGGGGCCGGAGGGGAGACGGGCCTATGAGCAGTTCTTC
.	.	TRBV18	TRBJ1-5	CASSPGQLENQPQHF	TGTGCCAGCTCACCTGGACAGTTAGAGAATCAGCCCCAGCATTTT
once	.	TRBV2	TRBJ2-2	CASSENRPNTGELFF	TGTGCCAGCAGTGAAAACAGACCGAACACCGGGGAGCTGTTTTTT
.	TRBD2	TRBV6-4	TRBJ2-3	CASSVRGADTQYF	TGTGCCAGCAGTGTTCGGGGGGCAGATACGCAGTATTTT
once	.	TRBV12-2	TRBJ2-4	CASRAPRDRDFLLAKNIQYF	TGTGCAAGTCGCGCTCCAAGGGACAGGGATTTCCTCTTAGCCAAAAACATTCAGTACTTC
.	.	TRBV7-8	TRBJ1-5	CASSLDIAQQPQHF	TGTGCCAGCAGCTTAGATATCGCACAACAGCCCCAGCATTTT
few	TRBD1	TRBV28	TRBJ1-1	CASSPTGTGDGAFF	TGTGCCAGCAGTCCGACCGGGACAGGGGATGGGGCTTTCTTT
.	.	TRBV14	TRBJ1-5	CASSLRGFSPQHF	TGTGCCAGCAGCCTCCGCGGTTTTTCACCCCAGCATTTT
.	TRBD2	TRBV2	TRBJ2-3	CASRLAGGGDTQYF	TGTGCCAGCAGGCTAGCGGGAGGAGGGGATACGCAGTATTTT
many	.	TRBV7-9	TRBJ2-1	CASSLPAGETIPLNEQFF	TGTGCCAGCAGCTTACCGGCTGGGGAGACTATCCCATTGAATGAGCAGTTCTTC
.	.	TRBV19	TRBJ2-3	CASSGTNTDTQYF	TGTGCCAGTAGTGGCACGAACACAGATACGCAGTATTTT
few	.	TRBV5-1	TRBJ1-3	CASSSDGSGNTIYF	TGCGCCAGCAGCTCGGACGGCTCTGGAAACACCATATATTTT
.	.	TRBV5-6	TRBJ2-2	CASSWARGLGELFF	TGTGCCAGCAGCTGGGCCCGGGGCCTCGGGGAGCTGTTTTTT
.	TRBD2	TRBV5-4	TRBJ2-3	CASSFPSGSGTDTQYF	TGTGCCAGCAGCTTCCCTAGCGGGAGCGGCACAGATACGCAGTATTTT
.	.	TRBV14	TRBJ2-5	CASSPLEGGGWGQYF	TGTGCCAGCAGCCCATTGGAAGGCGGAGGATGGGGCCAGTACTTC
.	TRBD2	TRBV19	TRBJ2-7	CASSIGQRGNYEQYF	TGTGCCAGTAGTATAGGGCAGCGGGGAAACTACGAGCAGTACTTC
.	.	TRBV28	TRBJ2-7	CASTKQTGAYEQYF	TGTGCCAGCACTAAACAGACTGGGGCCTACGAGCAGTACTTC
.	.	TRBV5-1	TRBJ1-3	CASSLNPGQGGNTIYF	TGCGCCAGCAGCTTGAATCCGGGTCAGGGGGGAAACACCATATATTTT
.	TRBD2	TRBV6-5	TRBJ2-7	CASSGTSGRGYEQYF	TGTGCCAGCAGTGGGACTAGCGGGAGAGGGTACGAGCAGTACTTC
.	.	TRBV27	TRBJ2-4	CASSSLAAKNIQYF	TGTGCCAGCAGTAGCCTAGCGGCCAAAAACATTCAGTACTTC
.	TRBD1	TRBV7-8	TRBJ2-5	CASSYRQGGGETQYF	TGTGCCAGCAGCTACCGACAGGGGGGAGGAGAGACCCAGTACTTC
.	TRBD2	TRBV14	TRBJ2-1	CASSPWTSGSSYNEQFF	TGTGCCAGCAGCCCCTGGACTAGCGGGAGCTCCTACAATGAGCAGTTCTTC
few	.	TRBV5-4	TRBJ2-5	CASSGPTGEETQYF	TGTGCCAGCAGCGGCCCGACTGGAGAGGAGACCCAGTACTTC
.	.	TRBV28	TRBJ2-7	CASRQQGHEQYF	TGTGCCAGCAGACAACAGGGACACGAGCAGTACTTC
.	TRBD1	TRBV28	TRBJ2-5	CASSHTGAAGTQYF	TGTGCCAGCAGTCACACAGGGGCCGCCGGGACCCAGTACTTC
.	.	TRBV10-3	TRBJ2-3	CAISDSLGADTQYF	TGTGCCATCAGCGACTCCCTAGGGGCAGATACGCAGTATTTT
many	.	TRBV28	TRBJ1-4	CASRRPDRFSATNEKLFF	TGTGCCAGCCGTAGACCTGACAGGTTCTCTGCAACTAATGAAAAACTGTTTTTT
once	.	TRBV4-3	TRBJ1-3	CASSGSRGNTIYF	TGCGCCAGCAGCGGATCGCGAGGAAACACCATATATTTT
.	.	TRBV11-2	TRBJ1-2	CASSLERGLGYTF	TGTGCCAGCAGCTTAGAACGGGGGCTTGGCTACACCTTC
.	TRBD1	TRBV5-4	TRBJ1-2	CASSLADRELNYGYTF	TGTGCCAGCAGCTTGGCCGACAGGGAACTTAACTATGGCTACACCTTC
.	.	TRBV28	TRBJ1-1	CASSSTLTEAFF	TGTGCCAGCAGCTCCACGCTCACTGAAGCTTTCTTT
few	.	TRBV11-2	TRBJ1-1	CASSEGHSSTEAFF	TGTGCCAGTAGCGAGGGGCACTCCTCCACTGAAGCTTTCTTT
.	TRBD2	TRBV4-2	TRBJ2-7	CASSLGTSGYSYEQYF	TGTGCCAGCAGCCTAGGGACTAGCGGTTACTCCTACGAGCAGTACTTC
.	.	TRBV4-3	TRBJ2-1	CASSQDATLDNEQFF	TGCGCCAGCAGCCAAGATGCGACTTTGGACAATGAGCAGTTCTTC
.	TRBD1	TRBV19	TRBJ1-1	CASSAVGTGVGTEAFF	TGTGCCAGTAGTGCCGTCGGGACAGGGGTTGGCACTGAAGCTTTCTTT
.	TRBD1	TRBV14	TRBJ1-2	CASSQAGQGIYGYTF	TGTGCCAGCAGCCAAGCGGGACAGGGGATTTATGGCTACACCTTC
.	.	TRBV7-9	TRBJ2-6	CASSLAAWDSGANVLTF	TGTGCCAGCAGCTTAGCCGCCTGGGACTCTGGGGCCAACGTCCTGACTTTC
.	TRBD2	TRBV28	TRBJ2-2	CAQLGRASISEGGAGELFF	TGTGCTCAGCTAGGGAGGGCCAGTATCTCGGAGGGCGGGGCCGGGGAGCTGTTTTTT
.	.	TRBV21-1	TRBJ2-7	CASSKVGQTYEQYF	TGTGCCAGCAGCAAAGTGGGACAGACCTACGAGCAGTACTTC